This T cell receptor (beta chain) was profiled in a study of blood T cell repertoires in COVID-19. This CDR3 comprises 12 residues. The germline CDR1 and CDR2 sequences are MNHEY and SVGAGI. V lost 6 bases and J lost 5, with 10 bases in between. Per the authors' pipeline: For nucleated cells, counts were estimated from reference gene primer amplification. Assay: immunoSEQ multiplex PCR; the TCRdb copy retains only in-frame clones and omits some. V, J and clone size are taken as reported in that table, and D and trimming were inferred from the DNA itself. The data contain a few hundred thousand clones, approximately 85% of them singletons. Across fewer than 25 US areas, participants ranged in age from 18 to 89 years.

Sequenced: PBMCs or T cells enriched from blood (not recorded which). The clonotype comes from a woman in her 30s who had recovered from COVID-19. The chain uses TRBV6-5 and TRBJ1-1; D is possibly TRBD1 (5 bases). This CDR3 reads CASSGGRTEAFF. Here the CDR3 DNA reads TGTGCCAGCAGCGGGGGTCGGACTGAAGCTTTCTTT.